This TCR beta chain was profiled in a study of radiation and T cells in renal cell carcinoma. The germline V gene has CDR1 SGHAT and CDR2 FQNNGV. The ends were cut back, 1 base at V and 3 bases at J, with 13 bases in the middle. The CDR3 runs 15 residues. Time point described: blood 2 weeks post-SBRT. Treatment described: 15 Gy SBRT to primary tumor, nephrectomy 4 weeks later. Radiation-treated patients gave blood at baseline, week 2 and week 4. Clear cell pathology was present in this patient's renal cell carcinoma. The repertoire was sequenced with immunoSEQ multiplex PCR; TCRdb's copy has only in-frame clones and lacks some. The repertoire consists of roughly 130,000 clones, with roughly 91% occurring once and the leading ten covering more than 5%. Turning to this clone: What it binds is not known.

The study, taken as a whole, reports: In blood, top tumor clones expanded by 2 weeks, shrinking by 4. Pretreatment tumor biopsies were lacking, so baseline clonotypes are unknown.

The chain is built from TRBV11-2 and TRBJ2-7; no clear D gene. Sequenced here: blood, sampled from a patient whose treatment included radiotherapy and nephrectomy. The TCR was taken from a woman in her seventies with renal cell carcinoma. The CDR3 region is CASSLGSASHYEQYF. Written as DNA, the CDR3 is TGTGCCAGCAGCTTAGGTTCCGCCAGTCACTACGAGCAGTACTTC.